The 27 T cell receptor beta chains listed next were all sequenced from one sample in a study of T cell responses to AZD1222 COVID-19 vaccine. Profiled with immunoSEQ multiplex PCR; TCRdb holds only in-frame clones, not every one. Of 50,000 to 75,000 clones in the sample, 89% are singletons; the top ten hold about 6.3%. Material: peripheral blood, obtained 28 days after the second AZD1222 dose. The source of these receptors is an adult who received the AZD1222 COVID-19 vaccine.

The rearrangement joins TRBV30 to TRBJ1-6; tentatively, D is TRBD1 (6 bases). Germline V gene data show CDR1 as GTSNPN and CDR2 as SVGIG (reference sequence). The V end lost 3 bases, the J end lost 10 bases, and 16 bases lay between the germline ends. The CDR3 contains 14 residues. The CDR3 loop is CAWRRGQGRSPLHF. CDR3 sequence (DNA): TGTGCCTGGAGGAGGGGCCAGGGGCGGTCACCCCTCCACTTT. Supplemented by reference TRBV30 and TRBJ1-6, the full variable domain reads SQTIHQWPATLVQPVGSPLSLECTVEGTSNPNLYWYRQAAGRGLQLLFYSVGIGQISSEVPQNLSASRPQDRQFILSSKKLLLSDSGFYLCAWRRGQGRSPLHFGNGTRLTVT.

The rearrangement joins TRBV5-1 to TRBJ1-2, with 7 bases matching TRBD1. The CDR3 has 14 amino acids. J lost 8 bases, V lost 4 bases, and 11 bases had no gene match. CDR1 is SGHRS, CDR2 YFSETQ, per germline. The CDR3 is CASSPSQTGSGYTF. CDR3 nucleotides: TGCGCCAGCAGCCCCTCCCAGACAGGGTCGGGCTACACCTTC. The variable domain in full, completed from reference TRBV5-1 and TRBJ1-2, reads KAGVTQTPRYLIKTRGQQVTLSCSPISGHRSVSWYQQTPGQGLQFLFEYFSETQRNKGNFPGRFSGRQFSNSRSEMNVSTLELGDSALYLCASSPSQTGSGYTFGSGTRLTVV.

The rearrangement links TRBV10-2 to TRBJ2-1; possibly TRBD2 for D (5 bases). The CDR3 is 11 residues long. Germline lookup yields CDR1 WSHSY and CDR2 SAAADI. The germline V and J ends were trimmed by 7 bases and 10 bases, with 11 bases remaining between them. CDR3 nucleotides: TGCGCCAGCACCGACTACTTAGAGCAGTTCTTC. The encoded protein is CASTDYLEQFF.

The chain links TRBV5-1 to TRBJ2-7; perhaps D is TRBD1 or TRBD2 (6 bases each). CDR1 and CDR2 (germline): SGHRS, YFSETQ. V was cut by 7 bases and J by 3 bases, with 17 bases left in between. The CDR3 sequence is 14 residues long. The CDR3 region has the DNA TGCGCCAGCCGATTTTCCGGGGGCGTCTACGAGCAGTACTTC. Translating gives CASRFSGGVYEQYF.

The J gene is TRBJ2-7, the V gene TRBV6-5, with D possibly being TRBD2 (5 bases). The germline V and J ends were trimmed by 6 bases and 0 bases, with 12 bases remaining between them. The germline gives CDR1 MNHEY, CDR2 SVGAGI. The CDR3 totals 14 residues. The CDR3 sequence: CASRARADSYEQYF. In DNA, the CDR3 is TGTGCCAGCAGGGCGAGGGCCGACTCCTACGAGCAGTACTTC.

The sample holds one count of this clone. The chain employs TRBV10-3 and TRBJ1-1; 10 nucleotides agree with TRBD1. V was pared by 7 bases and J by 1 base, with 9 bases of the junction left unmatched. CDR1 is ENHRY and CDR2 is SYGVKD in the germline V gene. The CDR3 sequence is 16 residues long. CDR3 region: CAIIPGTGDGNTEAFF. CDR3 DNA: TGTGCCATCATTCCCGGGACAGGGGACGGGAACACTGAAGCTTTCTTT.

Here the CDR3 reads CATSREANYGYTF. Here the CDR3 DNA reads TGTGCCACCAGCAGAGAAGCAAACTATGGCTACACCTTC. This chain joins TRBV15 and TRBJ1-2; D unresolved. This CDR3 region has 13 residues. V was cut by 0 bases and J by 2 bases, with 4 bases left in between. Germline V lookup: CDR1 LNHNV, CDR2 YYDKDF (reference sequence).

The J gene is TRBJ2-7, the V gene TRBV29-1, with 9 bases identical to TRBD2. J gave up 6 bases and V 7 bases, and 13 bases lay outside the gene matches. From germline, CDR1 is SQVTM and CDR2 ANQGSEA. There are 14 residues in the CDR3. DNA of the CDR3: TGCAGCGGCCGACAGGATAGCGGGAGTGGCGAGCAGTACTTC. As protein: CSGRQDSGSGEQYF.

The chain combines TRBV15 with TRBJ1-2; TRBD1 matches 7 bases. Germline lookup yields CDR1 LNHNV and CDR2 YYDKDF (reference sequence). The CDR3 consists of 15 residues. The ends lost 1 base at V and 1 base at J; junction bases unmatched: 3. For the CDR3, the DNA is TGTGCCACCAGCAGAGGGCAGGGGGTTAACTATGGCTACACCTTC. Its protein is CATSRGQGVNYGYTF.

The chain carries TRBV7-6 and TRBJ2-3, with D perhaps TRBD2 (5 bases). The CDR3 runs to 15 residues. CDR1 and CDR2 from the germline V gene are SGHVS and FNYEAQ. V shed 4 bases and J shed 0 bases, with 11 bases lying between them. CDR3 nucleotide sequence: TGTGCCAGCAGCTCACCAGCGGAAAGCACAGATACGCAGTATTTT. It is translated as CASSSPAESTDTQYF.

The V gene is TRBV6-4, the J gene TRBJ2-7; D gene unclear. Trimming pared 3 bases from V and 7 bases from J, leaving 16 bases between. The CDR3 runs to 14 residues. Germline CDR1 is MRHNA and CDR2 is SNTAGT. The CDR3 coding sequence is TGTGCCAGCAGTGAGGTTATAGGGCTCTGGGAGCAGTACTTC. It is translated as CASSEVIGLWEQYF.

The genes are TRBV6-6 and TRBJ2-7; 8 positions agree with TRBD1. This CDR3 is built from 14 residues. Looked up from germline, CDR1 is MNHNY and CDR2 is SVGAGI (reference sequence). The ends lost 7 bases at V and 3 bases at J; junction bases unmatched: 8. The CDR3 spells CASTGRDRSYEQYF. The CDR3 DNA reads as TGTGCCAGCACTGGCCGGGACAGGAGCTACGAGCAGTACTTC.

The chain joins TRBV19 to TRBJ2-6, with 10 bases matching TRBD1. The V and J ends lost 8 bases and 3 bases, in that order; junction bases with no gene match: 10. CDR1 and CDR2 (germline): LNHDA, SQIVND (reference sequence). The CDR3 is 17 residues long. CDR3: CASSQGTGVSGANVLTF. CDR3 bases: TGTGCCAGTTCCCAGGGGACAGGGGTCAGTGGGGCCAACGTCCTGACTTTC.

The rearrangement joins TRBV10-3 to TRBJ2-5, with D hard to call. The CDR3 covers 17 residues. V was pared by 0 bases and J by 4 bases, with 18 bases between. CDR1 and CDR2 from the germline V gene are ENHRY and SYGVKD. CDR3 sequence (DNA): TGTGCCATCAGTGAGTCGGTCTCAGAGGTCGGCGGAGAGACCCAGTACTTC. This translates into CAISESVSEVGGETQYF.

The rearrangement joins TRBV29-1 to TRBJ2-1; maybe TRBD2 (6 bases). From germline, CDR1 is SQVTM and CDR2 ANQGSEA. The CDR3 sequence is 15 residues long. V was pared by 1 base and J by 7 bases, with 17 bases between. The CDR3 spells CSVEGEVAVGNEQFF. CDR3 nucleotide sequence: TGCAGCGTTGAAGGCGAGGTAGCGGTTGGTAATGAGCAGTTCTTC.

V usage is TRBV2 and J usage is TRBJ2-5; possibly TRBD1 or TRBD2 for D (5 bases each). V was pared by 6 bases and J by 0 bases, with 8 bases between. The CDR3 is 13 amino acids. Germline values: CDR1 SNHLY, CDR2 FYNNEI. The CDR3 reads CASRRDHQETQYF. The CDR3 region has the DNA TGTGCCAGCAGAAGGGACCACCAAGAGACCCAGTACTTC.

This clone was seen once. This chain joins TRBV3-1 (or the pseudogene TRBV3-2) and TRBJ2-7; 11 nucleotides line up with TRBD2. Trimming at V came to 5 bases and at J to 6 bases, leaving 9 bases not matched to a gene. From germline, CDR1 is LGHDT and CDR2 YNNKEL (reference sequence). The CDR3 sequence is 15 residues long. The CDR3 DNA reads as TGTGCCAGCAGCTCCGGCGGGCTAGCGGGAGGCGAGCAGTACTTC. It codes for CASSSGGLAGGEQYF.

V and J are TRBV2 and TRBJ2-1, with 9 positions matching TRBD1. The germline V gene has CDR1 SNHLY and CDR2 FYNNEI. The CDR3 is 15 amino acids. V dropped 4 bases and J dropped 1; count of bases not matched to a gene: 2. This CDR3 is CASSVDRGSYNEQFF. CDR3 DNA sequence: TGTGCCAGCAGTGTGGACAGGGGATCCTACAATGAGCAGTTCTTC.

The chain couples TRBV19 to TRBJ1-3; D unclear. The germline V gene encodes CDR1 LNHDA and CDR2 SQIVND (reference sequence). The CDR3 is 15 residues long. V lost 1 base to trimming and J lost 0 bases, with 7 bases between them. The CDR3 sequence: CASSIGASSGNTIYF. The CDR3 nucleotides are TGTGCCAGTAGTATAGGCGCGAGCTCTGGAAACACCATATATTTT.

V is TRBV5-5 and J is TRBJ2-4; TRBD2 matches 7 bases. V lost 4 bases to trimming and J lost 3 bases; unmatched junction nucleotides: 10. The CDR3 is made up of 16 amino acids. CDR1 SGHKS and CDR2 YYEKEE come from the germline V gene (reference sequence). This CDR3 reads CASSPGEGGRKNIQYF. The CDR3 nucleotides read TGTGCCAGCAGCCCGGGGGAGGGTGGTCGCAAAAACATTCAGTACTTC. Full variable domain (outside the CDR3, taken from reference TRBV5-5 and TRBJ2-4): DAGVTQSPTHLIKTRGQQVTLRCSPISGHKSVSWYQQVLGQGPQFIFQYYEKEERGRGNFPDRFSARQFPNYSSELNVNALLLGDSALYLCASSPGEGGRKNIQYFGAGTRLSVL.

The V and J genes are TRBV28 and TRBJ1-1, with a tentative D call TRBD1 (5 bases). V dropped 6 bases and J dropped 4 bases, with 18 bases sitting between them. CDR3 length: 15 amino acids. Per the germline V gene, CDR1 is MDHEN and CDR2 is SYDVKM. The chain's CDR3 is CASSARSGPFTEAFF. CDR3 bases: TGTGCCAGCAGCGCAAGGTCAGGGCCGTTCACTGAAGCTTTCTTT.

This clone came up a few times. This chain connects TRBV6-1 to TRBJ1-6; D uncertain. V was pared by 2 bases and J by 7 bases, with 9 bases between. CDR1 and CDR2 (germline): MNHNS, SASEGT. This CDR3 is 14 amino acids long. CDR3 loop: CASSEKAANSPLHF. For the CDR3, the DNA is TGTGCCAGCAGTGAAAAGGCAGCAAATTCACCCCTCCACTTT.

The chain combines TRBV7-8 with TRBJ1-2; 9 nucleotides line up with TRBD1. The CDR3 loop spans 13 amino acids. With V trimmed by 5 bases and J by 6 bases, 4 bases remained unmatched. CDR1 and CDR2 (germline): SGHVS, FQNEAQ. CDR3 bases: TGTGCCAGCAGCCCGAGGACAGGGGATGGCTACACCTTC. Translation: CASSPRTGDGYTF.

J is TRBJ2-7 and V is TRBV7-8, with D possibly matching TRBD2 (5 bases). Trimming pared 0 bases from V and 0 bases from J, leaving 9 bases between. There are 15 residues in the CDR3. Germline V gene sequence: CDR1 SGHVS, CDR2 FQNEAQ. The chain's CDR3 is CASSLAHGLSYEQYF. The CDR3 DNA reads as TGTGCCAGCAGCTTAGCGCATGGACTCTCCTACGAGCAGTACTTC.

This clone has a handful of counts. The genes are TRBV11-3 and TRBJ2-7; D is possibly TRBD1 (7 bases). In germline, CDR1 is SGHNT, CDR2 YENEEA. This CDR3 contains 16 residues. V dropped 0 bases and J dropped 1 base, with 13 bases sitting between them. The CDR3 is CASSLDGSGGSYEQYF. CDR3 coding DNA: TGTGCCAGCAGCTTAGATGGATCAGGGGGGTCCTACGAGCAGTACTTC.

The J gene is TRBJ2-1, the V gene TRBV28, with 10 bases identical to TRBD2. Germline V gene sequence: CDR1 MDHEN, CDR2 SYDVKM. V shed 5 bases and J 3 bases; nucleotides not matched to a gene: 7. The CDR3 is made up of 16 amino acids. The CDR3 is CASSTQRGGYYNEQFF. As DNA, the CDR3 is TGTGCCAGCAGTACTCAGCGGGGGGGATACTACAATGAGCAGTTCTTC.

V is TRBV9 and J is TRBJ2-1; D unclear. This CDR3 is 17 amino acids long. CDR1 is SGDLS and CDR2 is YYNGEE in the germline V gene. Trimming took off 2 bases at V and 0 bases at J, with 15 bases between the two ends. The DNA for the CDR3 is TGTGCCAGCAGCGTGGCCGATACCTCTAGCTCCTACAATGAGCAGTTCTTC. Translated: CASSVADTSSSYNEQFF.